This T cell receptor beta chain emerged from a study of blood T cell repertoires in COVID-19. Looking at the study overall: The analysed material was cDNA or gDNA that came from T cells, B-cell-depleted T cells, or PBMCs.

V gave up 3 bases and J gave up 15 bases; unmatched junction bases: 15. In germline, CDR1 is SGHVS, CDR2 FQNEAQ. This CDR3 contains 16 residues. This table comes from immunoSEQ multiplex PCR, and its TCRdb copy is limited to in-frame clones, with some not included. The profile covers about 66,000 clones, with about 86% appearing a single time and just under 7% taken by the ten largest. The chain couples TRBV7-8 to TRBJ2-1; 12 nucleotides align to TRBD2. The TCR sequence derives from a man aged 45-65 years with active COVID-19. The specimen sequenced was peripheral blood. The CDR3 spells CASSFIDPTSGGRMFF. CDR3 sequence (DNA): TGTGCCAGCAGCTTTATAGACCCAACTAGCGGGGGGCGAATGTTCTTC.